The 5 T cell receptor beta chains reported below all come from one sample, sequenced in a study of blood T cell repertoires in COVID-19. Sequencing was performed with immunoSEQ multiplex PCR; in TCRdb, only in-frame clones are kept and a portion is missing. The repertoire includes around 140,000 clones, about four fifths of them detected once, and 3.5% to 4% sits in the top ten. The sequencing sample was made of peripheral blood. The receptors shown here come from a man in his sixties or seventies who had recovered from COVID-19.

The J gene is TRBJ2-2, the V gene TRBV6-2 or TRBV6-3; D gene uncertain. V was cut by 5 bases and J by 8 bases, with 6 bases left in between. The CDR3 extends over 11 amino acids. From germline, CDR1 is MNHEY and CDR2 SVGEGT. The CDR3 DNA is TGTGCCAGCAGTCACATAGGGGAGCTGTTTTTT. This codes for CASSHIGELFF.

The chain uses TRBV10-3 and TRBJ2-7; D is perhaps TRBD2 (5 bases). Germline V gene lookup returns CDR1 ENHRY and CDR2 SYGVKD. V was pared by 11 bases and J by 6 bases, with 14 bases between. The CDR3 consists of 11 residues. The CDR3, as DNA: TGTGCCGTCCAGAGCGGAGGCGAGCAGTACTTC. It is translated as CAVQSGGEQYF.

This rearrangement joins TRBV5-1 to TRBJ2-7, with 11 bases aligning to TRBD2. Germline CDR1 SGHRS, CDR2 YFSETQ. J was trimmed by 6 bases and V by 4 bases; bases with no gene match: 6. This CDR3 has 14 residues. This CDR3 reads CASSPLAGGGEQYF. CDR3 coding DNA: TGCGCCAGCAGCCCATTAGCGGGAGGGGGCGAGCAGTACTTC.

The V and J genes are TRBV28 and TRBJ2-7; a possible D gene is TRBD1 (6 bases). In germline, CDR1 is MDHEN, CDR2 SYDVKM. V was cut by 4 bases and J by 5 bases, with 18 bases left in between. This CDR3 is built from 15 residues. The CDR3 sequence is CASSSSRRGIHEQYF. As DNA, the CDR3 is TGTGCCAGCAGTTCTAGTCGCAGGGGCATCCACGAGCAGTACTTC.

This clone was picked up a small number of times. V gene TRBV6-5 combines with J gene TRBJ2-3; 7 bases are shared with TRBD2. Germline V gives CDR1 MNHEY, CDR2 SVGAGI. Unmatched junction bases numbered 7, after V lost 6 bases and J lost 1 base. The length of the CDR3 is 15 residues. The CDR3 protein is CASRESGAGTDTQYF. CDR3 coding DNA: TGTGCCAGCAGGGAGAGCGGGGCGGGCACAGATACGCAGTATTTT.